The T cell receptor beta chain described here comes from a study of shared clonotypes between healthy human individuals. The V gene lost 6 bases and the J gene lost 2 bases, with 14 bases spanning the gap. The V gene's germline CDR1 is MGHRA and CDR2 YSYEKL. The CDR3 contains 14 residues. It was CD45RO-negative cells, positively selected for CCR7, that made up naive CD8 cells, with terminally differentiated effector memory CD45RA+ cells excluded. Produced via immunoSEQ multiplex PCR; TCRdb's table is partial and in-frame only. The repertoire holds over 2 million clones, about 95% seen once, with about 1.1% in the top ten.

The clonotype was recovered from a man younger than 30 in good health. The sequenced sample consisted of naive CD8+ T cells sorted from blood. The rearrangement links TRBV4-1 to TRBJ2-7; D may correspond to TRBD1 or TRBD2 (6 bases each). CDR3 amino acids: CASRELGGTYEQYF. CDR3 in DNA: TGCGCCAGCAGAGAACTAGGGGGGACCTACGAGCAGTACTTC.